This T cell receptor beta chain originates from a study of blood T cell repertoires in COVID-19. As for the study in general: Samples of COVID-19 (acute and convalescent) were obtained from the United States, Italy and Spain. From T cells, B-cell-depleted T cells, or PBMCs came the material, which was cDNA or gDNA.

About this clone itself: The junction does not match germline at one end; this may be a read error.

In the study's own analysis: Scientists estimated how many nucleated cells there were by amplifying reference gene primers. Libraries were prepared by immunoSEQ multiplex PCR; TCRdb keeps only in-frame clonotypes and omits some of them. Clone size and V and J calls were adopted from that table, with D and trimming inferred from the DNA. The sample holds about 59,000 clones, about four fifths seen once. CDR1 is SEHNR, CDR2 FQNEAQ, per germline (reference sequence). The CDR3 sequence is 17 residues long. The clonotype comes from a woman older than 75 with active or convalescent COVID-19. The V gene is TRBV7-9, the J gene TRBJ2-7; 8 bases match TRBD1. Input material: peripheral blood. DNA for the CDR3: TGTGCCAGCAGCCTAGCCCCCGGGGACAGGCCCTCCTACGAGCAGTACTTC. Its translation is CASSLAPGDRPSYEQYF. Filled out from reference TRBV7-9 and TRBJ2-7, the complete variable domain reads DTGVSQNPRHKITKRGQNVTFRCDPISEHNRLYWYRQTLGQGPEFLTYFQNEAQLEKSRLLSDRFSAERPKGSFSTLEIQRTEQGDSAMYLCASSLAPGDRPSYEQYFGPGTRLTVT.